This T cell receptor (beta chain) was documented in a study of shared clonotypes between healthy human individuals. Study context: A donor's plate count was three for CD4 naive and three for CD4 memory; CD8 naive had two and CD8 memory one.

Free of recent acute infections or vaccinations, the donors were healthy HIV-negative adults. The CD4+ fraction was divided into a CD45RA+ naive subset and a CD45RA-negative memory subset. Method: immunoSEQ multiplex PCR; TCRdb's copy keeps in-frame clones and lacks some. The sample yields over a million clones, over 95% seen once. V dropped 0 bases and J dropped 2; count of bases not matched to a gene: 6. The CDR3 runs 17 residues. From germline, CDR1 is SGDLS and CDR2 YYNGEE. The TCR was taken from a young man in good health. J is TRBJ2-3 and V is TRBV9, with 10 bases that match TRBD2. Sequenced material: naive CD4+ T cells sorted from blood. Stated subset: CD45RA+ positively selected. CDR3 bases: TGTGCCAGCAGCGTAGTGGCTAGCGGGGGATTCACAGATACGCAGTATTTT. Protein product: CASSVVASGGFTDTQYF.